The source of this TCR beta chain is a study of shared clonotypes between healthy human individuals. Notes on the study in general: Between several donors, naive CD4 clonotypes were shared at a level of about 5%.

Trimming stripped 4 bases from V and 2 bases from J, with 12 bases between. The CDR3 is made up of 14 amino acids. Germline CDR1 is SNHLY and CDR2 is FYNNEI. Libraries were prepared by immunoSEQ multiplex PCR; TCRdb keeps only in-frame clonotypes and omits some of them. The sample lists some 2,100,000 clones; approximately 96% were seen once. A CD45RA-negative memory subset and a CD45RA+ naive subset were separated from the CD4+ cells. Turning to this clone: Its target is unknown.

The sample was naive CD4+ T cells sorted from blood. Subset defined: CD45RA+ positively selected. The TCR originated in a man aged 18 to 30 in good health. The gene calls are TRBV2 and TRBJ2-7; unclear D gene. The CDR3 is CASSVAALPYEQYF. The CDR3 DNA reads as TGTGCCAGCAGTGTCGCAGCTTTACCCTACGAGCAGTACTTC.